This T cell receptor beta chain was retrieved from a study of radiotherapy plus CTLA-4 blockade in lung cancer. The method was immunoSEQ multiplex PCR; TCRdb's version includes in-frame clones alone and lacks a portion of them. The data show about 97,000 clones, 60% to 75% seen once. The V end lost 0 bases, the J end lost 0 bases, and 10 bases lay between the germline ends. There are 16 residues in the CDR3. Germline V lookup: CDR1 SGHRS, CDR2 YFSETQ. This chain connects TRBV5-1 to TRBJ1-5, with D possibly TRBD1 on 5 matching bases. The clonotype comes from a human donor with non-small cell lung cancer who had a partial response to radiotherapy plus ipilimumab. Some clones in this sample may be carry-over from other donors' samples. Sequenced here: peripheral blood, sampled from a patient treated with radiotherapy plus ipilimumab. In DNA form, the CDR3 reads TGCGCCAGCAGCTTGGAGGCAGGGATTAGCAATCAGCCCCAGCATTTT. It yields the protein CASSLEAGISNQPQHF.